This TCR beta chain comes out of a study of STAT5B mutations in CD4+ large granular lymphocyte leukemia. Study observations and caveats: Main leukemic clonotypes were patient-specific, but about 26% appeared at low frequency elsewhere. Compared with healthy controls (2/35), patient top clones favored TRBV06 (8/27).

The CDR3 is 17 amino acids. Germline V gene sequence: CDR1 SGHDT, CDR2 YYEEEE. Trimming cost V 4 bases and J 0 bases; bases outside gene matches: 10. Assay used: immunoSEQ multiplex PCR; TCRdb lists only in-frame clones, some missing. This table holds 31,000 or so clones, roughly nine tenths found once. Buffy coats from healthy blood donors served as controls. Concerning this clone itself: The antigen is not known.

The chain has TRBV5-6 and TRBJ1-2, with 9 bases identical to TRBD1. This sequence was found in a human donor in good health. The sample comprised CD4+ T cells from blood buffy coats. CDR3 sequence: CASSVWTGAIPNYGYTF. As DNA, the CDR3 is TGTGCCAGCAGCGTTTGGACAGGGGCCATCCCTAACTATGGCTACACCTTC.